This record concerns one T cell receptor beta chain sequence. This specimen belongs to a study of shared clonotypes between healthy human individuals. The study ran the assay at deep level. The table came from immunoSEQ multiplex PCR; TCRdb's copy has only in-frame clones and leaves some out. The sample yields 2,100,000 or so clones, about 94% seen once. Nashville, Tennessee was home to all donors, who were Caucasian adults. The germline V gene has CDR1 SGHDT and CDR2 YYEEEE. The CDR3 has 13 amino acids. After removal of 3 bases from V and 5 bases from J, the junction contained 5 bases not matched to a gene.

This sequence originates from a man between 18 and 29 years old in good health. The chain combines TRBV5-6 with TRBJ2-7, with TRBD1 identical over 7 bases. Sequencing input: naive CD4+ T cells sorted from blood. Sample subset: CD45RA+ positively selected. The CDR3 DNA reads TGTGCCAGCAGCTCGGACAGGTCCCACGAGCAGTACTTC. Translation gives CASSSDRSHEQYF.